The 21 T cell receptor beta chains below come from one sample, sequenced in a study of blood T cells in healthy people across ages. Then a second PCR, running roughly 7 to 11 cycles, was carried out with a sample-barcoded 5' primer and a J-beta primer mix. Via MiXCR, TCRdb re-called the 5' RACE reads, giving one row per CDR3 protein. The sample holds 550,000 to 800,000 distinct CDR3 sequences, 32% seen once. Source material: blood. The receptors were gathered from a woman at least 80 years old in good health.

This chain connects TRBV5-6 to TRBJ1-1, with 9 bases identical to TRBD1. V dropped 5 bases and J dropped 7; count of bases not matched to a gene: 9. Germline V CDR1 and CDR2: SGHDT, YYEEEE. The CDR3 sequence is 14 residues long. CDR3 sequence reads: CASSLTGGSIEAFF. The CDR3 nucleotides are TGTGCCAGCAGTTTGACAGGGGGTAGTATTGAAGCTTTCTTT.

This clonotype was observed a handful of times. The V call is TRBV2, the J call TRBJ1-5; TRBD1 is a possible D gene (5 bases). This CDR3 is 14 amino acids long. CDR1 is SNHLY and CDR2 is FYNNEI in the germline V gene. The V gene lost 7 bases and the J gene lost 0 bases, with 10 bases spanning the gap. Written as DNA, the CDR3 is TGTGCCAGCACCCGGGACTCTAGCAATCAGCCCCAGCATTTT. This translates into CASTRDSSNQPQHF.

The chain uses TRBV7-9 and TRBJ2-1, with 13 bases lining up with TRBD2. J lost 5 bases, V lost 6 bases, and 7 bases had no gene match. From germline, CDR1 is SEHNR and CDR2 FQNEAQ (reference sequence). The length of the CDR3 is 16 residues. CDR3 nucleotides: TGTGCCAGCAGGCCACCGGGACTAGCGGGAAACAATGAGCAGTTCTTC. Translated: CASRPPGLAGNNEQFF.

The CDR3 DNA sequence: TGTGCCAGCAGCTTGGCAGCCACTAATCAGCCCCAGCATTTT. This sequence encodes CASSLAATNQPQHF. This chain connects TRBV7-9 to TRBJ1-5; no firm D call. V lost 3 bases to trimming and J lost 4 bases, with 10 bases between them. The germline V gene encodes CDR1 SEHNR and CDR2 FQNEAQ (reference sequence). The CDR3 runs 14 residues.

This clonotype has just a few counts. The chain uses TRBV5-1 and TRBJ1-2, with 7 bases fitting TRBD1. With 4 bases clipped from V and 8 bases from J, the junction kept 11 bases outside the gene matches. CDR1 is SGHRS, CDR2 YFSETQ, per germline. This CDR3 has 14 residues. The CDR3 nucleotides are TGCGCCAGCAGCGAGACGGACAGGCCAGGCGGCTACACCTTC. Translation: CASSETDRPGGYTF.

Details on this clonotype: This sequence may be a read error, since a much larger clone differs from it by one base. The rearrangement uses TRBV5-1 and TRBJ2-5; TRBD1 aligns across 10 bases. Germline values: CDR1 SGHRS, CDR2 YFSETQ. The CDR3 is 14 amino acids. The CDR3 reads CASSQTGGFQTRYF. The DNA for the CDR3 is TGCGCCAGCAGCCAGACAGGGGGCTTTCAGACCCGGTACTTC.

In the case of this clonotype: Mismatch with germline at one junction end may stem from a read error. The chain carries TRBV7-3 and TRBJ2-1, with D uncertain. The germline CDR1 and CDR2 sequences are SGHTA and FQGTGA. The CDR3 is 14 amino acids. The CDR3 DNA follows: TGCGCCAGCAGCTTAAATGTCAGATACAATAAGCAGTTCTTC. This codes for CASSLNVRYNKQFF. The full variable domain, in which reference TRBV7-3 and TRBJ2-1 provide the parts outside the CDR3, is GAGVSQTPSNKVTEKGKYVELRCDPISGHTALYWYRQSLGQGPEFLIYFQGTGAADDSGLPNDRFFAVRPEGSVSTLKIQRTERGDSAVYLCASSLNVRYNKQFFGPGTRLTVL.

Remarks on this clonotype: A much larger clone differs from this one at a single base, so this may be a read error. The chain employs TRBV20-1 and TRBJ2-3; 9 nucleotides match TRBD1. Germline CDR1 DFQATT, CDR2 SNEGSKA (reference sequence). The CDR3 runs to 15 residues. CDR3 coding DNA: TGCAGTACTAGAGACGACAGGGGGAACACAGATACGCAGTATTTT. As protein: CSTRDDRGNTDTQYF.

Regarding this clonotype: As the CDR3 is not closed by the conserved phenylalanine or tryptophan, this likely results from a read error. Because the CDR3's place on the DNA is in doubt, the DNA is left out and the CDR3 is given as listed by TCRdb. The chain joins TRBV20-1 to TRBJ1-2. The germline V gene has CDR1 DFQATT and CDR2 SNEGSKA (reference sequence). The CDR3 spans 15 residues, counting both ends. This CDR3 reads CSARDHGADYGYTFV.

This clonotype was seen ten or more times. The gene calls are TRBV29-1 and TRBJ1-2; 8 bases agree with TRBD1. Per germline, CDR1 SQVTM and CDR2 ANQGSEA. The trim removed 0 bases at V and 10 bases at J, leaving 4 bases unmatched. The CDR3 is 12 residues long. The CDR3 loop reads CSVEDTGQDYTF. As DNA, the CDR3 is TGCAGCGTTGAAGATACGGGACAGGACTACACCTTC.

The chain uses TRBV19 and TRBJ2-3, with 10 bases matching TRBD2. The CDR3 covers 17 residues. V lost 5 bases to trimming and J lost 1 base; unmatched junction nucleotides: 9. Germline-derived CDR1 and CDR2 are LNHDA and SQIVND (reference sequence). The CDR3 region has the DNA TGTGCCAGTAGTTCTAAGCGGGGGGGCCGTGGCACAGATACGCAGTATTTT. Its translation is CASSSKRGGRGTDTQYF.

This clonotype was counted many times. The chain couples TRBV20-1 to TRBJ2-1; 8 bases map to TRBD1. CDR1 is DFQATT, CDR2 SNEGSKA, per germline (reference sequence). CDR3 size: 13 residues. Unmatched junction bases numbered 2, after V lost 6 bases and J lost 1 base. CDR3 amino acids: CSADRGSYNEQFF. CDR3 DNA: TGCAGTGCCGACAGGGGTTCCTACAATGAGCAGTTCTTC.

The sample holds a few counts of this clonotype. The chain employs TRBV20-1 and TRBJ1-5; D not certain. V lost 0 bases and J 6 bases, leaving 9 bases between the germline ends. Germline V gene sequence: CDR1 DFQATT, CDR2 SNEGSKA (reference sequence). The CDR3 runs to 13 residues. The CDR3 sequence is CSARDLSGQPQHF. CDR3 DNA: TGCAGTGCTAGAGATCTGTCAGGTCAGCCCCAGCATTTT.

There are many counts of this clonotype. The CDR3 DNA reads as TGTGCCAGCAGCCTTACTAGCGGGGGCTTGTCCTACAATGAGCAGTTCTTC. It is translated as CASSLTSGGLSYNEQFF. This chain joins TRBV11-2 and TRBJ2-1, with 11 positions matching TRBD2. V gave up 5 bases and J gave up 1 base; unmatched junction bases: 7. This CDR3 region has 17 residues. Germline values: CDR1 SGHAT, CDR2 FQNNGV.

The sample holds many counts of this clonotype. V and J are TRBV6-5 and TRBJ2-5; the D gene could be TRBD1 or TRBD2 (5 bases each). Germline CDR1 is MNHEY and CDR2 is SVGAGI. The CDR3 has 15 residues. V lost 0 bases to trimming and J lost 4 bases, with 12 bases between them. The CDR3 spells CASSYSRGVGETQYF. Written as DNA, the CDR3 is TGTGCCAGCAGTTACTCAAGGGGAGTCGGAGAGACCCAGTACTTC.

The V gene is TRBV9, the J gene TRBJ1-1, with D unclear. The CDR3 sequence is 13 residues long. Trimming cost V 3 bases and J 1 base, with 7 bases left between them. The germline CDR1 and CDR2 sequences are SGDLS and YYNGEE. This CDR3 reads CASSATANTEAFF. The CDR3 DNA is TGTGCCAGCAGCGCCACAGCGAACACTGAAGCTTTCTTT.

Remarks on this clonotype: A much larger clonotype is one base distant, so this may be a read error. The chain uses TRBV7-2 and TRBJ2-7, with a possible D match to TRBD1 (5 bases). Germline V CDR1 and CDR2: SGHTA, FQGNSA. The CDR3 loop spans 15 amino acids. The CDR3 DNA sequence: TGTGTCAACAGCTTGGGGCTAACTCCTACCTACGAGCAGTACTTC. Translating gives CVNSLGLTPTYEQYF.

This clonotype showed up just a few times. The chain links TRBV4-3 to TRBJ1-6; a weak D match, TRBD1 (6 bases). V was pared by 0 bases and J by 10 bases, with 19 bases between. The CDR3 consists of 17 residues. Per the germline V gene, CDR1 is LGHNA and CDR2 is YSLEER. The CDR3 here is CASSQDGAGVLGSPLHF. DNA of the CDR3: TGCGCCAGCAGCCAAGATGGGGCAGGGGTGCTGGGGTCACCCCTCCACTTT.

This clonotype was observed a few times. CDR3 amino acids: CASSTQGGAHETQYF. CDR3 DNA sequence: TGTGCCAGCAGCACCCAAGGGGGGGCGCACGAGACCCAGTACTTC. This chain uses TRBV9 with TRBJ2-5; a possible D gene is TRBD2 (7 bases). Germline assignment: CDR1 SGDLS and CDR2 YYNGEE. This CDR3 has 15 amino acids. Trimming pared 4 bases from V and 5 bases from J, leaving 18 bases between.

There are a few counts of this clonotype. With a much larger clone just one base away, this may be a read error. This chain's CDR3 is CSARDSGDSPPHF. The CDR3 DNA reads TGCAGTGCACGGGACAGTGGGGATTCACCCCCCCACTTT. The chain has TRBV20-1 and TRBJ1-6; 7 bases match TRBD1. Germline V gene sequence: CDR1 DFQATT, CDR2 SNEGSKA (reference sequence). The CDR3 is made up of 13 amino acids.

This clonotype turned up a few times. The chain recombines TRBV5-1 with TRBJ1-1, with TRBD1 as a possible D gene (6 bases). The CDR3 sequence is 16 residues long. The V gene's germline CDR1 is SGHRS and CDR2 YFSETQ. The V end lost 4 bases, the J end lost 7 bases, and 23 bases lay between the germline ends. This CDR3 is CASSRIVTGSGDEAFF. In DNA form, the CDR3 reads TGCGCCAGCAGCCGGATCGTCACAGGGTCCGGGGATGAAGCTTTCTTT. The full variable domain, with the rest looked up from reference TRBV5-1 and TRBJ1-1, is KAGVTQTPRYLIKTRGQQVTLSCSPISGHRSVSWYQQTPGQGLQFLFEYFSETQRNKGNFPGRFSGRQFSNSRSEMNVSTLELGDSALYLCASSRIVTGSGDEAFFGQGTRLTVV.